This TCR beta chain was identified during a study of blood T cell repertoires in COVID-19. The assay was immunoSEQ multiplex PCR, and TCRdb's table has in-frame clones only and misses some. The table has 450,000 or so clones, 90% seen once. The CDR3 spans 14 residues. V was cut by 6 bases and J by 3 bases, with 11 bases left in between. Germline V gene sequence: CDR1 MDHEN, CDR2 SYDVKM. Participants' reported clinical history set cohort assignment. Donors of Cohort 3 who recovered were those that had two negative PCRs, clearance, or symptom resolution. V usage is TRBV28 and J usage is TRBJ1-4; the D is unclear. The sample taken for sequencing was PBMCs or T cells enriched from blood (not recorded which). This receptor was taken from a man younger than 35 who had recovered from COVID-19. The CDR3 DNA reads TGTGCCAGCAGGGAGGGAGCAGCTAATGAAAAACTGTTTTTT. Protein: CASREGAANEKLFF.